Each of the 20 T cell receptor beta chains below was sequenced from the same sample in a study of CD8 T cells in ankylosing spondylitis. MiXCR, applied by TCRdb to the 5' RACE reads, yields one record per CDR3 protein. The sample has about 130,000 distinct CDR3 sequences, 6% to 8% seen once. Sequenced sample: blood, either unsorted or a sorted T cell fraction (not recorded which). The source is a female donor with ankylosing spondylitis or in good health (not recorded which).

This clonotype was found many times. The gene calls are TRBV11-2 and TRBJ2-7, with TRBD1 identical over 7 bases. The CDR3 spans 15 residues. Germline loops: CDR1 SGHAT, CDR2 FQNNGV. The J segment lost 3 bases and the V segment lost 6 bases, leaving 11 bases of the junction unmatched. The CDR3 loop reads CASSSDRVRLYEQYF. The DNA for the CDR3 is TGTGCCAGCAGTTCTGACAGGGTTAGACTCTACGAGCAGTACTTC.

This clonotype occurred many times. The rearrangement joins TRBV5-5 to TRBJ2-2, with TRBD1 matching 7 bases. Unmatched junction bases numbered 8, after V lost 4 bases and J lost 5 bases. The CDR3 loop spans 15 amino acids. Germline CDR1 and CDR2: SGHKS and YYEKEE (reference sequence). The CDR3 protein is CASSRGQIITGELFF. DNA for the CDR3: TGTGCCAGCAGCCGGGGACAGATAATAACCGGGGAGCTGTTTTTT.

Many counts were recorded for this clonotype. V gene TRBV5-1 combines with J gene TRBJ1-6; 7 nucleotides agree with TRBD1. Germline CDR1 reads SGHRS; CDR2 reads YFSETQ. This CDR3 region has 17 residues. The V gene end was trimmed by 3 bases and the J gene end by 10 bases; junction bases not matched to a gene: 16. The CDR3 region is CASSSFPQGSPGSPLHF. The CDR3 bases are TGCGCCAGCAGCTCATTCCCACAGGGGTCTCCGGGATCACCCCTCCACTTT. The whole variable domain, filled in from reference TRBV5-1 and TRBJ1-6, reads KAGVTQTPRYLIKTRGQQVTLSCSPISGHRSVSWYQQTPGQGLQFLFEYFSETQRNKGNFPGRFSGRQFSNSRSEMNVSTLELGDSALYLCASSSFPQGSPGSPLHFGNGTRLTVT.

This clonotype was seen ten or more times. This chain uses TRBV12-3 or TRBV12-4 with TRBJ1-2; a weak D match, TRBD1 (5 bases). Trimming took 6 bases from V and 7 from J, leaving 15 bases between them. The CDR3 consists of 13 residues. As DNA, the CDR3 is TGTGCCAGCAGCTCAACCGGGGGGAGTGGCTACACCTTC. It yields the protein CASSSTGGSGYTF.

In its sample, this clonotype was seen many times. V and J are TRBV20-1 and TRBJ2-7; D perhaps matches TRBD2 (6 bases). Deletions cut 1 base from V and 1 base from J, with 11 bases between. Per the germline V gene, CDR1 is DFQATT and CDR2 is SNEGSKA (reference sequence). CDR3 length: 14 amino acids. The CDR3 nucleotides read TGCAGTGCTAGAGTAGGGGACTCTTCCTACGAGCAGTACTTC. As protein: CSARVGDSSYEQYF.

Only a few counts were recorded for this clonotype. The gene calls are TRBV6-2 or TRBV6-3 and TRBJ2-7; D not resolved. CDR1 and CDR2 from the germline V gene are MNHEY and SVGEGT. Trimming took 5 bases from V and 2 from J, leaving 16 bases between them. This CDR3 has 15 residues. DNA of the CDR3: TGTGCCAGCAGTCCTCCGTTTGGGGTGCCCTACGAGCAGTACTTC. It specifies CASSPPFGVPYEQYF.

The table lists this clonotype with many counts. This chain connects TRBV10-3 to TRBJ2-2; 8 bases match TRBD2. The CDR3 has 16 residues. The germline CDR1 and CDR2 sequences are ENHRY and SYGVKD. V shed 11 bases and J 0 bases; nucleotides not matched to a gene: 11. The CDR3 is CALGGSGAANTGELFF. Written as DNA, the CDR3 is TGTGCCCTCGGGGGTAGCGGGGCCGCGAACACCGGGGAGCTGTTTTTT.

The table lists this clonotype with many counts. The CDR3 loop is CASSLVTEAFF. The CDR3, as DNA: TGTGCCAGCAGCTTAGTCACTGAAGCTTTCTTT. The chain combines TRBV7-9 with TRBJ1-1; D is unclear. The CDR3 totals 11 residues. Trimming pared 1 base from V and 4 bases from J, leaving 1 base between. Per germline, CDR1 SEHNR and CDR2 FQNEAQ (reference sequence). The full variable domain, completed using reference TRBV7-9 and TRBJ1-1, is DTGVSQNPRHKITKRGQNVTFRCDPISEHNRLYWYRQTLGQGPEFLTYFQNEAQLEKSRLLSDRFSAERPKGSFSTLEIQRTEQGDSAMYLCASSLVTEAFFGQGTRLTVV.

This sequence joins TRBV29-1 and TRBJ1-2, with TRBD1 as a possible D gene (5 bases). This CDR3 comprises 12 residues. Germline V gene data show CDR1 as SQVTM and CDR2 as ANQGSEA. Trimming left V 4 bases short and J 5 bases short, with 11 bases between. The CDR3: CSVVAGQYGYTF. DNA of the CDR3: TGCAGCGTTGTAGCAGGGCAATATGGCTACACCTTC.

This clonotype appeared many times. CDR3 sequence (DNA): TGCAGCGTTCCCTGGGGAGATACGCAGTATTTT. Protein product: CSVPWGDTQYF. The genes are TRBV29-1 and TRBJ2-3; D remains ambiguous. V lost 5 bases and J 5 bases, leaving 8 bases between the germline ends. This CDR3 has 11 amino acids. Germline-derived CDR1 and CDR2 are SQVTM and ANQGSEA.

This clonotype was found many times. The chain carries TRBV20-1 and TRBJ2-7, with 11 bases identical to TRBD2. The germline V gene has CDR1 DFQATT and CDR2 SNEGSKA (reference sequence). V was pared by 7 bases and J by 5 bases, with 4 bases of the junction left unmatched. This CDR3 has 12 residues. CDR3 in DNA: TGCAGTGTGGTAGCGGGGGGGAACGAGCAGTACTTC. It translates to CSVVAGGNEQYF.

This clonotype was counted ten times or more. The J gene is TRBJ1-5, the V gene TRBV6-1, with 8 positions matching TRBD1. Per germline, CDR1 MNHNS and CDR2 SASEGT. The CDR3 consists of 15 residues. The ends lost 6 bases at V and 3 bases at J; junction bases unmatched: 7. CDR3 coding DNA: TGTGCCAGCAGCAAAGGACAGGGAGTCAATCAGCCCCAGCATTTT. This sequence encodes CASSKGQGVNQPQHF.

This clonotype was picked up many times. CDR3 loop: CASSLTRGGHEQFF. Here the CDR3 DNA reads TGTGCCAGCAGTTTGACTAGAGGGGGACATGAGCAGTTCTTC. The chain combines TRBV12-3 or TRBV12-4 with TRBJ2-1, with D perhaps assigned TRBD1 or TRBD2 (6 bases each). The V gene lost 3 bases and the J gene lost 8 bases, with 14 bases spanning the gap. This CDR3 is built from 14 residues.

This clonotype was recorded many times. V and J are TRBV7-2 and TRBJ2-1, with 7 bases fitting TRBD2. Per germline, CDR1 SGHTA and CDR2 FQGNSA. This CDR3 is 15 amino acids long. The J segment lost 2 bases and the V segment lost 3 bases, leaving 4 bases of the junction unmatched. Written as DNA, the CDR3 is TGTGCCAGCAGCTTCCCGGGACTAACCTACAATGAGCAGTTCTTC. It translates to CASSFPGLTYNEQFF. The variable domain in full, with the rest retrieved from reference TRBV7-2 and TRBJ2-1, is GAGVSQSPSNKVTEKGKDVELRCDPISGHTALYWYRQSLGQGLEFLIYFQGNSAPDKSGLPSDRFSAERTGGSVSTLTIQRTQQEDSAVYLCASSFPGLTYNEQFFGPGTRLTVL.

This clonotype was seen ten or more times. One end of the junction is discordant with germline, which a read error may explain. The chain couples TRBV4-3 to TRBJ1-1; D is unresolved. This CDR3 has 13 amino acids. Per germline, CDR1 LGHNA and CDR2 YSLEER. The CDR3 is CASSQDLKTEAFF. CDR3 DNA sequence: TGCGCCAGCAGCCAAGATTTGAAGACTGAAGCTTTCTTT.

Many counts were recorded for this clonotype. The CDR3 nucleotides are TGTGCCAGCAGTTCCAGGGCGTCTAGCACAGATACGCAGTATTTT. Translation gives CASSSRASSTDTQYF. The chain recombines TRBV12-3 or TRBV12-4 with TRBJ2-3; a possible D gene is TRBD1 (5 bases). V was shortened by 4 bases and J by 0 bases, with 11 bases between the two germline ends. The CDR3 is 15 amino acids.

Notes on this clonotype: Mismatch with germline at one junction end may stem from a read error. This chain links TRBV19 with TRBJ2-3; 10 nucleotides match TRBD1. Germline V gene sequence: CDR1 LNHDA, CDR2 SQIVND (reference sequence). The CDR3 covers 15 residues. CDR3 sequence: CASSLDDRGRGTQYF. The CDR3 coding sequence is TGTGCCAGTAGTCTAGACGACAGGGGGCGAGGTACGCAGTATTTT.

This clonotype appeared many times. V is TRBV28 and J is TRBJ1-2; D remains ambiguous. This CDR3 has 14 residues. In germline, CDR1 is MDHEN, CDR2 SYDVKM. V lost 3 bases and J 7 bases, leaving 15 bases between the germline ends. The CDR3 DNA sequence: TGTGCCAGCAGTTTGTCGCTCCAGGAAGGTGGCTACACCTTC. Amino acids: CASSLSLQEGGYTF.

At least ten counts were recorded for this clonotype. This chain links TRBV28 with TRBJ2-7; 9 bases match TRBD1. The J segment lost 5 bases and the V segment lost 7 bases, leaving 15 bases of the junction unmatched. This CDR3 is 16 amino acids long. Germline-derived CDR1 and CDR2 are MDHEN and SYDVKM. CDR3 bases: TGTGCCAGCACTGATCAAGGGGGGACAGGGATGCACGAGCAGTACTTC. Amino acids: CASTDQGGTGMHEQYF. Together with reference TRBV28 and TRBJ2-7, the CDR3 gives the full variable domain: DVKVTQSSRYLVKRTGEKVFLECVQDMDHENMFWYRQDPGLGLRLIYFSYDVKMKEKGDIPEGYSVSREKKERFSLILESASTNQTSMYLCASTDQGGTGMHEQYFGPGTRLTVT.

This clonotype was found many times. The chain employs TRBV5-1 and TRBJ2-3; TRBD2 aligns across 10 bases. This CDR3 contains 15 residues. V dropped 5 bases and J dropped 2; count of bases not matched to a gene: 5. The germline gives CDR1 SGHRS, CDR2 YFSETQ. The CDR3 is CASRGTSADTDTQYF. In DNA form, the CDR3 reads TGCGCCAGCAGAGGGACTAGCGCCGACACAGATACGCAGTATTTT.